Each of the 20 T cell receptor beta chains below was sequenced from the same sample in a study of blood T cell repertoires in COVID-19. The method was immunoSEQ multiplex PCR; TCRdb's version includes in-frame clones alone and lacks a portion of them. The table has roughly 320,000 clones, 70% to 90% seen once. Source material: peripheral blood. Receptors were obtained from a human donor in a cohort sampled during active COVID-19.

The chain employs TRBV6-5 and TRBJ2-7, with no clear D. The CDR3 spans 14 residues. Between the trimmed V and J ends, which lost 6 bases and 3 bases, there was a span of 15 bases. Germline CDR1 and CDR2: MNHEY and SVGAGI. The DNA for the CDR3 is TGTGCCAGCAGCCCGATCAGGATGGACTACGAGCAGTACTTC. Translating it yields CASSPIRMDYEQYF.

The chain has TRBV6-5 and TRBJ1-1; tentative D call: TRBD1 (6 bases). Germline V gene data show CDR1 as MNHEY and CDR2 as SVGAGI. This CDR3 comprises 15 residues. V dropped 3 bases and J dropped 4 bases, with 15 bases sitting between them. CDR3: CASSYQGLRGTEAFF. The DNA for the CDR3 is TGTGCCAGCAGTTATCAGGGGCTAAGGGGCACTGAAGCTTTCTTT.

This rearrangement joins TRBV7-4 to TRBJ1-5, with TRBD1 matching 7 bases. The CDR3 has 15 residues. Trimming took 1 base from V and 6 from J; bases not matched to a gene: 6. Germline CDR1 and CDR2: SGHVT and SQSDAQ. The CDR3 DNA follows: TGTGCCAGCAGCTTAGTCGGACAGGAGGTTCAGCCCCAGCATTTT. Translating it yields CASSLVGQEVQPQHF.

The DNA for the CDR3 is TGTGCCAGCAGCTTAGCCTCAGATACGCAGTATTTT. It codes for CASSLASDTQYF. The V call is TRBV7-2, the J call TRBJ2-3; D is unresolved. V was pared by 0 bases and J by 4 bases, with 2 bases between. Germline CDR1 SGHTA, CDR2 FQGNSA. CDR3 size: 12 residues.

This chain joins TRBV6-1 and TRBJ1-1; D remains unclear. Germline V gives CDR1 MNHNS, CDR2 SASEGT. V was pared by 0 bases and J by 14 bases, with 13 bases between. CDR3 length equals 12 residues. CDR3 sequence (DNA): TGTGCCAGCAGTGAAGCGGCGGCGTTCGAGTTCTTT. Protein product: CASSEAAAFEFF.

The chain recombines TRBV10-2 with TRBJ2-3; 8 bases are a match to TRBD2. The CDR3 extends over 14 amino acids. V shed 7 bases, J shed 1 base, and the junction held 4 bases outside the gene matches. CDR1 and CDR2 (germline): WSHSY, SAAADI. In DNA form, the CDR3 reads TGCGCCAGCATGCGGGGGGCCGGCACAGATACGCAGTATTTT. Translated: CASMRGAGTDTQYF.

V gene TRBV30 combines with J gene TRBJ1-2; perhaps TRBD1 as D (6 bases). The germline gives CDR1 GTSNPN, CDR2 SVGIG (reference sequence). The CDR3 is made up of 12 amino acids. The ends were cut back, 3 bases at V and 8 bases at J, with 13 bases in the middle. DNA for the CDR3: TGTGCCTGGAGCCCCGGCGGGGGCGGCTACACCTTC. This sequence encodes CAWSPGGGGYTF.

The chain combines TRBV7-9 with TRBJ2-1; 9 bases agree with TRBD1. In germline, CDR1 is SEHNR, CDR2 FQNEAQ (reference sequence). The CDR3 is 15 amino acids. V was clipped by 3 bases and J by 4 bases; unmatched bases: 4. The CDR3 bases are TGTGCCAGCAGCTTCCGGGACAGGGAATACAATGAGCAGTTCTTC. This sequence encodes CASSFRDREYNEQFF.

This rearrangement joins TRBV28 to TRBJ2-3, with D tentatively TRBD2 (6 bases). Trimming shortened V by 6 bases and J by 2 bases, and 9 bases separated the two germline ends. Germline CDR1 MDHEN, CDR2 SYDVKM. The CDR3 is 13 amino acids. The CDR3: CASRLANTDTQYF. Written as DNA, the CDR3 is TGTGCCAGCAGACTAGCCAACACAGATACGCAGTATTTT.

The V gene is TRBV2, the J gene TRBJ1-6, with 8 positions matching TRBD1. CDR3 size: 14 residues. The germline V gene has CDR1 SNHLY and CDR2 FYNNEI. Losses at the gene ends were 11 bases for V and 7 bases for J; bases not matched to a gene: 10. The CDR3 sequence is CAGGRTGPNSPLHF. Here the CDR3 DNA reads TGTGCCGGGGGGCGGACAGGGCCGAATTCACCCCTCCACTTT.

The chain uses TRBV30 and TRBJ2-7; 7 bases align to TRBD1. CDR1 and CDR2 (germline): GTSNPN, SVGIG (reference sequence). Losses at the gene ends were 1 base for V and 4 bases for J; bases not matched to a gene: 16. The CDR3 has 17 residues. The CDR3 protein is CAWSEFGRGSRSYEQYF. The CDR3 DNA sequence: TGTGCCTGGAGTGAGTTTGGCAGGGGGTCGCGGAGTTACGAGCAGTACTTC. Combining the CDR3 with reference TRBV30 and TRBJ2-7 gives the whole variable domain SQTIHQWPATLVQPVGSPLSLECTVEGTSNPNLYWYRQAAGRGLQLLFYSVGIGQISSEVPQNLSASRPQDRQFILSSKKLLLSDSGFYLCAWSEFGRGSRSYEQYFGPGTRLTVT.

The J gene is TRBJ1-4, the V gene TRBV19, with D unresolved. This CDR3 spans 15 amino acids. Germline V gives CDR1 LNHDA, CDR2 SQIVND (reference sequence). V lost 6 bases and J 6 bases, leaving 17 bases between the germline ends. Here the CDR3 reads CASRAGGAGDEKLFF. DNA for the CDR3: TGTGCCAGTAGAGCGGGAGGAGCCGGCGATGAAAAACTGTTTTTT. Full variable domain (remainder filled in from reference TRBV19 and TRBJ1-4): DGGITQSPKYLFRKEGQNVTLSCEQNLNHDAMYWYRQDPGQGLRLIYYSQIVNDFQKGDIAEGYSVSREKKESFPLTVTSAQKNPTAFYLCASRAGGAGDEKLFFGSGTQLSVL.

The CDR3 loop reads CASTNARGNQPQHF. For the CDR3, the DNA is TGTGCCAGTACAAATGCACGAGGCAATCAGCCCCAGCATTTT. The chain carries TRBV19 and TRBJ1-5; no reliable D call. Germline CDR1 reads LNHDA; CDR2 reads SQIVND (reference sequence). V lost 7 bases, J lost 2 bases, and 12 bases lay in between. The CDR3 totals 14 residues.

This rearrangement joins TRBV5-4 to TRBJ2-1; 7 bases line up with TRBD2. Germline-derived CDR1 and CDR2 are SGHNT and YYREEE (reference sequence). With 2 bases clipped from V and 5 bases from J, the junction kept 7 bases outside the gene matches. This CDR3 region has 15 residues. The CDR3 nucleotides read TGTGCCAGCAGCTTCAGCCTAGCGGTTCACAATGAGCAGTTCTTC. Translation: CASSFSLAVHNEQFF. Variable domain in full (rest from reference TRBV5-4 and TRBJ2-1): ETGVTQSPTHLIKTRGQQVTLRCSSQSGHNTVSWYQQALGQGPQFIFQYYREEENGRGNFPPRFSGLQFPNYSSELNVNALELDDSALYLCASSFSLAVHNEQFFGPGTRLTVL.

This chain joins TRBV30 and TRBJ2-7; D is possibly TRBD1 (5 bases). Trimming removed 5 bases from V and 0 bases from J, with 5 bases in between. The CDR3 is made up of 11 amino acids. From germline, CDR1 is GTSNPN and CDR2 SVGIG (reference sequence). CDR3 DNA: TGTGCCTGGGGGGCCTCCTACGAGCAGTACTTC. The encoded protein is CAWGASYEQYF.

V gene TRBV7-9 combines with J gene TRBJ2-7; 10 bases are shared with TRBD2. This CDR3 has 15 residues. V lost 5 bases to trimming and J lost 3 bases; unmatched junction nucleotides: 7. Germline V CDR1 and CDR2: SEHNR, FQNEAQ (reference sequence). The CDR3 is CASSHPLAGDYEQYF. In DNA, the CDR3 is TGTGCCAGCAGCCACCCCCTAGCGGGGGACTACGAGCAGTACTTC.

The rearrangement links TRBV9 to TRBJ1-1; D is undetermined. The CDR3 runs to 15 residues. The V gene lost 0 bases and the J gene lost 1 base, with 10 bases spanning the gap. Germline CDR1 and CDR2: SGDLS and YYNGEE. The CDR3 bases are TGTGCCAGCAGCGTAGGGGGAGCGGGGAACACTGAAGCTTTCTTT. Its protein is CASSVGGAGNTEAFF. The full variable domain, its missing parts supplied by reference TRBV9 and TRBJ1-1, is DSGVTQTPKHLITATGQRVTLRCSPRSGDLSVYWYQQSLDQGLQFLIQYYNGEERAKGNILERFSAQQFPDLHSELNLSSLELGDSALYFCASSVGGAGNTEAFFGQGTRLTVV.

This chain joins TRBV7-9 and TRBJ1-1; D is possibly TRBD1 (5 bases). Germline-derived CDR1 and CDR2 are SEHNR and FQNEAQ (reference sequence). Trimming shortened V by 1 base and J by 5 bases, and 14 bases separated the two germline ends. The CDR3 runs 15 residues. DNA of the CDR3: TGTGCCAGCAGCTTAGGGGGGAGGTTTGGGACTGAAGCTTTCTTT. Translating it yields CASSLGGRFGTEAFF.

This chain connects TRBV4-1 to TRBJ1-2, with 11 bases fitting TRBD1. The CDR3 length is 16 residues. Germline trimming cut 4 bases from V and 3 bases from J; bases unmatched to any gene: 7. Germline CDR1 and CDR2: MGHRA and YSYEKL. The CDR3 DNA follows: TGCGCCAGCAGCCGGGGGACAGGGGGGCTTCACTATGGCTACACCTTC. This translates into CASSRGTGGLHYGYTF.

V gene TRBV19 combines with J gene TRBJ1-2, with 9 bases that match TRBD1. V shed 8 bases and J 7 bases; nucleotides not matched to a gene: 8. The V gene's germline CDR1 is LNHDA and CDR2 SQIVND (reference sequence). This CDR3 comprises 13 residues. CDR3 nucleotide sequence: TGTGCCAGTGCTCGACAGGGGGTGTCTGGCTACACCTTC. As protein: CASARQGVSGYTF.